This TCR beta chain was sequenced during a study of identifying expanded T cells in peripheral blood. Findings of the study overall: Clone count variance between roughly 2-week samples rose with total template count.

The repertoire was sequenced with immunoSEQ multiplex PCR; TCRdb's copy has only in-frame clones and lacks some. Among about 90,000 clones, around 88% were seen once, and the ten largest hold approximately 5.6%. Trimming cost V 1 base and J 8 bases, with 11 bases left between them. The CDR3 runs 14 residues. Germline CDR1 and CDR2: WNHNN and SYGVQD (reference sequence). Remarks on this clone: What it binds is not known.

Sequenced sample: blood. This TCR came from a person between 18 and 75 years old in good health. The rearrangement links TRBV10-1 to TRBJ2-2, with D possibly being TRBD1 (5 bases). The CDR3 protein is CASSELSRAGELFF. CDR3 DNA sequence: TGCGCCAGCAGTGAGTTATCCAGGGCGGGGGAGCTGTTTTTT.